These T cell receptor beta chains were read from a single sample in a study of shared clonotypes between healthy human individuals. Assay used: immunoSEQ multiplex PCR; TCRdb lists only in-frame clones, some missing. The data hold about 2.1 million clones, with just over 90% observed a single time. Source material: naive CD8+ T cells from PBMCs. The source is a man younger than 35 in good health. Some clones in this sample may be carry-over from other donors' samples. The CDR3 runs from the conserved cysteine through the conserved F or W. The D gene is left open where the match is weak. A row's size may be missing; if present it is once, few, many or a size class.

J gene: TRBJ1-5
clone size: once
D gene: TRBD1
V gene: TRBV27
CDR3 DNA: TGTGCCAGCAGTTTATCTGGCAGGGGGCGTCAGCCCCAGCATTTT
CDR3 protein: CASSLSGRGRQPQHF

J gene: TRBJ2-7
clone size: .
D gene: .
V gene: TRBV4-1
CDR3 DNA: TGCGCCAGCAGCCAAGTTACGATGTCCTACGAGCAGTACTTC
CDR3 protein: CASSQVTMSYEQYF

J gene: TRBJ2-7
clone size: .
D gene: .
V gene: TRBV7-2
CDR3 DNA: TGTGCCAGCAGCTCGCAGGGTGCCTACGAGCAGTACTTC
CDR3 protein: CASSSQGAYEQYF

J gene: TRBJ2-5
clone size: .
D gene: .
V gene: TRBV9
CDR3 DNA: TGTGCCAGCAGCGTAGGGGGCAGGGGACAAGAGACCCAGTACTTC
CDR3 protein: CASSVGGRGQETQYF

J gene: TRBJ2-2
clone size: .
D gene: .
V gene: TRBV27
CDR3 DNA: TGTGCCAGCAGTTTATCCCAGAACACCGGGGAGCTGTTTTTT
CDR3 protein: CASSLSQNTGELFF

J gene: TRBJ1-3
clone size: .
D gene: .
V gene: TRBV19
CDR3 DNA: TGTGCCAGTAGTATAGCGCCCGGACCTGGAAACACCATATATTTT
CDR3 protein: CASSIAPGPGNTIYF

J gene: TRBJ2-4
clone size: .
D gene: TRBD1
V gene: TRBV9
CDR3 DNA: TGTGCCAGCAGCGTACAGGGGGCTGCCAAAAACATTCAGTACTTC
CDR3 protein: CASSVQGAAKNIQYF

J gene: TRBJ2-1
clone size: once
D gene: .
V gene: TRBV9
CDR3 DNA: TGTGCCAGCAGCGACAATAGCGGACCCTTCTACAATGAGCAGTTCTTC
CDR3 protein: CASSDNSGPFYNEQFF

J gene: TRBJ1-4
clone size: .
D gene: TRBD1
V gene: TRBV7-9
CDR3 DNA: TGTGCCAGCAGCTTAGCTGAAAGGGACAGGGCTTTT
CDR3 protein: CASSLAERDRAF

J gene: TRBJ2-1
clone size: .
D gene: TRBD2
V gene: TRBV5-6
CDR3 DNA: TGTGCCAGCACCTTACCGCCGGGGAGGGATGAGCAGTTCTTC
CDR3 protein: CASTLPPGRDEQFF

J gene: TRBJ1-5
clone size: once
D gene: .
V gene: TRBV2
CDR3 DNA: TGTGCCAGCAGTAACTACAGCGGCCTTAGCAATCAGCCCCAGCATTTT
CDR3 protein: CASSNYSGLSNQPQHF

J gene: TRBJ2-2
clone size: .
D gene: .
V gene: TRBV29-1
CDR3 DNA: TGCAGCGTTGTCTCGGGGTCCGGGGAGCTGTTTTTT
CDR3 protein: CSVVSGSGELFF

J gene: TRBJ2-1
clone size: .
D gene: .
V gene: TRBV19
CDR3 DNA: TGTGCCAGTAGTCCCCAGACACGGCACCATGAGCAGTTCTTC
CDR3 protein: CASSPQTRHHEQFF

J gene: TRBJ2-5
clone size: once
D gene: TRBD2
V gene: TRBV4-1
CDR3 DNA: TGCGCCAGCAGCCAAGTGGCGGGAGGCCAGGAGACCCAGTACTTC
CDR3 protein: CASSQVAGGQETQYF

J gene: TRBJ1-1
clone size: .
D gene: .
V gene: TRBV5-1
CDR3 DNA: TGCGCCAGCAGCTTGACCCCTAGGGGGGCTGAAGCTTTCTTT
CDR3 protein: CASSLTPRGAEAFF

J gene: TRBJ2-2
clone size: .
D gene: .
V gene: TRBV7-2
CDR3 DNA: TGTGCCAGCAGGGGGCGGCTCGCGAACACCGGGGAGCTGTTTTTT
CDR3 protein: CASRGRLANTGELFF

J gene: TRBJ2-7
clone size: once
D gene: .
V gene: TRBV11-2
CDR3 DNA: TGTGCCAGCAGCTTAGGGAGGGGTATCTCCTACGAGCAGTACTTC
CDR3 protein: CASSLGRGISYEQYF

J gene: TRBJ2-1
clone size: once
D gene: .
V gene: TRBV2
CDR3 DNA: TGTGCCAGCAGTGAAGCGGGCCCCCGTGAGCAGTTCTTC
CDR3 protein: CASSEAGPREQFF

J gene: TRBJ2-1
clone size: .
D gene: TRBD2
V gene: TRBV27
CDR3 DNA: TGTGCCAGCAGTTTGAGACTAGCGGTCAATGAGCAGTTCTTC
CDR3 protein: CASSLRLAVNEQFF

J gene: TRBJ2-2
clone size: .
D gene: .
V gene: TRBV4-2
CDR3 DNA: TGTGCCAGCAGCCAAGACAGGCAAACCGCGATCACCGGGGAGCTGTTTTTT
CDR3 protein: CASSQDRQTAITGELFF

J gene: TRBJ2-7
clone size: .
D gene: .
V gene: TRBV7-9
CDR3 DNA: TGTGCCAGCAGCTCAACAGTTGTACCCCCCTACGAGCAGTACTTC
CDR3 protein: CASSSTVVPPYEQYF

J gene: TRBJ2-2
clone size: .
D gene: .
V gene: TRBV10-1
CDR3 DNA: TGCGCCAGCAGTGAGTCCGGGGAGCTGTTTTTT
CDR3 protein: CASSESGELFF

J gene: TRBJ1-4
clone size: .
D gene: TRBD1
V gene: TRBV27
CDR3 DNA: TGTGCCAGCAAACCCGCCCCGGGACAGGGTTTTTTACGGGAAAAACTGTTTTTT
CDR3 protein: CASKPAPGQGFLREKLFF

J gene: TRBJ2-7
clone size: .
D gene: .
V gene: TRBV29-1
CDR3 DNA: TGCAGCGTTGAGCGCGGCACGGGACACTCCTACGAGCAGTACTTC
CDR3 protein: CSVERGTGHSYEQYF

J gene: TRBJ2-1
clone size: .
D gene: .
V gene: TRBV4-1
CDR3 DNA: TGCGCCAGCAGCCAAGTCTACGGTGGTGAGCAGTTCTTC
CDR3 protein: CASSQVYGGEQFF

J gene: TRBJ2-3
clone size: .
D gene: .
V gene: TRBV27
CDR3 DNA: TGTGCCAGCAGTTTAAATCCGTGGGCAGATACGCAGTATTTT
CDR3 protein: CASSLNPWADTQYF

J gene: TRBJ2-5
clone size: .
D gene: .
V gene: TRBV7-9
CDR3 DNA: TGTGCCAGCAGCGACAGGCAAGAGACCCAGTACTTC
CDR3 protein: CASSDRQETQYF

J gene: TRBJ2-1
clone size: .
D gene: .
V gene: TRBV27
CDR3 DNA: TGTGCCAGCAGTTTCACCGGGAGCGCCTACAATGAGCAGTTCTTC
CDR3 protein: CASSFTGSAYNEQFF

J gene: TRBJ2-7
clone size: .
D gene: .
V gene: TRBV5-1
CDR3 DNA: TGCGCCAGCAGCTTGGACAGCCTCTCCTACGAGCAGTACTTC
CDR3 protein: CASSLDSLSYEQYF

J gene: TRBJ1-4
clone size: .
D gene: .
V gene: TRBV7-9
CDR3 DNA: TGTGCCAGCAGCTTAGCGCAGGAAACTAATGAAAAACTGTTTTTT
CDR3 protein: CASSLAQETNEKLFF

J gene: TRBJ1-1
clone size: .
D gene: TRBD1
V gene: TRBV7-9
CDR3 DNA: TGTGCCAGCAGCTTTCCAGGGACAGGTAACACTGAAGCTTTCTTT
CDR3 protein: CASSFPGTGNTEAFF

J gene: TRBJ1-5
clone size: .
D gene: .
V gene: TRBV4-1
CDR3 DNA: TGCGCCAGCAGCCAGGACGGGACGCGCAATCAGCCCCAGCATTTT
CDR3 protein: CASSQDGTRNQPQHF

J gene: TRBJ2-1
clone size: .
D gene: .
V gene: TRBV27
CDR3 DNA: TGTGCCAGCAGTTTATTTTTTAGGGACAATGAGCAGTTCTTC
CDR3 protein: CASSLFFRDNEQFF

J gene: TRBJ2-4
clone size: .
D gene: .
V gene: TRBV7-2
CDR3 DNA: TGTGCCAGCAGCTTAGATACTAGCCCCCCCGTGGACATTCAGTACTTC
CDR3 protein: CASSLDTSPPVDIQYF

J gene: TRBJ2-7
clone size: .
D gene: .
V gene: TRBV19
CDR3 DNA: TGTGCCAGTAGGAACGGCGGGGAGCAGTACTTC
CDR3 protein: CASRNGGEQYF

J gene: TRBJ2-7
clone size: .
D gene: .
V gene: TRBV28
CDR3 DNA: TGTGCCAGCAGTTTTGGGGAGGCCCCCTACGAGCAGTACTTC
CDR3 protein: CASSFGEAPYEQYF

J gene: TRBJ1-3
clone size: .
D gene: TRBD1
V gene: TRBV2
CDR3 DNA: TGTGCCAGCAGGGAGCCGGGACAGGGGTACCGAAACACCATATATTTT
CDR3 protein: CASREPGQGYRNTIYF

J gene: TRBJ1-1
clone size: .
D gene: .
V gene: TRBV29-1
CDR3 DNA: TGCAGCGTTGAACAAGACCGGAACACTGAAGCTTTCTTT
CDR3 protein: CSVEQDRNTEAFF

J gene: TRBJ2-1
clone size: .
D gene: .
V gene: TRBV13
CDR3 DNA: TGTGCCAGCAGCTTAGGGGAGACCGGCGATGAGCAGTTCTTC
CDR3 protein: CASSLGETGDEQFF

J gene: TRBJ2-7
clone size: .
D gene: .
V gene: TRBV7-9
CDR3 DNA: TGTGCCAGCAGCCTCCGGGAAGGCCGCTACGAGCAGTACTTC
CDR3 protein: CASSLREGRYEQYF

J gene: TRBJ1-1
clone size: .
D gene: .
V gene: TRBV7-9
CDR3 DNA: TGTGCCAGCAGCTCACCAACAGGGAACACTGAAGCTTTCTTT
CDR3 protein: CASSSPTGNTEAFF

J gene: TRBJ2-1
clone size: once
D gene: .
V gene: TRBV6-6
CDR3 DNA: TGTGCCAGCAGTTATACGCTCGAGTGGATGTTCTTC
CDR3 protein: CASSYTLEWMFF

J gene: TRBJ1-5
clone size: few
D gene: .
V gene: TRBV6-5
CDR3 DNA: TGTGCCAGCTCGGAATCGTCCAATCAGCCCCAGCATTTT
CDR3 protein: CASSESSNQPQHF

J gene: TRBJ1-1
clone size: .
D gene: .
V gene: TRBV9
CDR3 DNA: TGTGCCAGCAGCGTAGGGGGTTCCGAAGCTTTCTTT
CDR3 protein: CASSVGGSEAFF

J gene: TRBJ2-7
clone size: .
D gene: TRBD2
V gene: TRBV2
CDR3 DNA: TGTGCCAGCAGTTCGACTAGCGGCACCTCCTACGAGCAGTACTTC
CDR3 protein: CASSSTSGTSYEQYF

J gene: TRBJ2-7
clone size: once
D gene: TRBD1
V gene: TRBV2
CDR3 DNA: TGTGCCAGCACCGGACAGGGTGGTTTTGACGAGCAGTACTTC
CDR3 protein: CASTGQGGFDEQYF

J gene: TRBJ2-7
clone size: few
D gene: TRBD1
V gene: TRBV28
CDR3 DNA: TGTGCCAGCAGTTTGGCAGGGGGCGAGCAGTACTTC
CDR3 protein: CASSLAGGEQYF

J gene: TRBJ2-7
clone size: .
D gene: .
V gene: TRBV6-5
CDR3 DNA: TGTGCCAGCAGTTCCGGAGGGAGTTGGGAGGAGCAGTACTTC
CDR3 protein: CASSSGGSWEEQYF

J gene: TRBJ2-2
clone size: .
D gene: .
V gene: TRBV27
CDR3 DNA: TGTGCCAGCAGTTGGTTGACAGGGAACACCGGGGAGCTGTTTTTT
CDR3 protein: CASSWLTGNTGELFF